These T cell receptor beta chains were read from a single sample in a study of T cells in Graves' hyperthyroidism and ophthalmopathy. MiXCR, run by TCRdb on the multiplex PCR reads, gives a single entry per CDR3 protein. Of approximately 420,000 distinct CDR3 sequences in the sample, approximately 13% were seen once. The sequenced sample was blood. The receptors come from a young woman with Graves' hyperthyroidism. CDR3s include the opening cysteine and the closing phenylalanine or tryptophan. Each record gives: J gene, V gene, D gene, clone size, CDR3 DNA, CDR3 protein. D genes are given only for firm matches. Clone size appears in some rows only: once, few, many, or a class for an expanded clone.

J gene: TRBJ2-4; V gene: TRBV14; D gene: .; clone size: few; CDR3 DNA: TGTGCCAGCAGCTCCGGGGGCAAAAACATTCAGTACTTC; CDR3 protein: CASSSGGKNIQYF
J gene: TRBJ2-7; V gene: TRBV27; D gene: TRBD2; clone size: few; CDR3 DNA: TGTGCCAGCAGTTTATCAGGCGGGAGCTACTACGAGCAGTACTTC; CDR3 protein: CASSLSGGSYYEQYF
J gene: TRBJ2-7; V gene: TRBV11-2; D gene: .; clone size: many; CDR3 DNA: TGTGCCAGCAGCTTAGTGTCGGGGCACGAAGGGGGCTACGAGCAGTACTTC; CDR3 protein: CASSLVSGHEGGYEQYF
J gene: TRBJ1-2; V gene: TRBV2; D gene: TRBD1; clone size: many; CDR3 DNA: TGTGCCAGCAGTGAACGGGCAGGGGGCGTCTATGGCTACACCTTC; CDR3 protein: CASSERAGGVYGYTF
J gene: TRBJ1-1; V gene: TRBV7-7; D gene: .; clone size: many; CDR3 DNA: TGTGCTAGCAGCCCCTTGAAGGGGCTCAAGGACACTGAAGCTTTCTTT; CDR3 protein: CASSPLKGLKDTEAFF
J gene: TRBJ2-7; V gene: TRBV7-8; D gene: .; clone size: many; CDR3 DNA: TGTGCCAGCAGCTACACATTGGGGCTCTACGAGCAGTACTTC; CDR3 protein: CASSYTLGLYEQYF
J gene: TRBJ2-1; V gene: TRBV12-3/TRBV12-4; D gene: TRBD2; clone size: few; CDR3 DNA: TGTGCCAGCAGTTTAAGACTAGCGGAGAACTCCTACAATGAGCAGTTCTTC; CDR3 protein: CASSLRLAENSYNEQFF
J gene: TRBJ2-7; V gene: TRBV7-6; D gene: .; clone size: .; CDR3 DNA: TGTGCCAGCAGCCACAGGGAGGGCGAGCAGTACTTC; CDR3 protein: CASSHREGEQYF
J gene: TRBJ2-4; V gene: TRBV18; D gene: TRBD1; clone size: few; CDR3 DNA: TGTGCCAGCTCACTGGGGACAGGCCGTTACATTCAGTACTTC; CDR3 protein: CASSLGTGRYIQYF
J gene: TRBJ2-2; V gene: TRBV7-3; D gene: .; clone size: .; CDR3 DNA: TGTGCCAGCAGCCCCATGTCGAACACCGGGGAGCTGTTTTTT; CDR3 protein: CASSPMSNTGELFF
J gene: TRBJ1-2; V gene: TRBV6-2/TRBV6-3; D gene: .; clone size: few; CDR3 DNA: TGTGCCAGCACCGACAGGCGCTATGGCTACACCTTC; CDR3 protein: CASTDRRYGYTF
J gene: TRBJ2-7; V gene: TRBV3-1; D gene: .; clone size: many; CDR3 DNA: TGTGCCAGCAGCCAGACGGAGAGCTCCTACGAGCAGTACTTC; CDR3 protein: CASSQTESSYEQYF
J gene: TRBJ2-1; V gene: TRBV28; D gene: TRBD2; clone size: many; CDR3 DNA: TGTGCCAGCTGCTCTAGCGGAGAGGGATACAATGAGCAGTTCTTC; CDR3 protein: CASCSSGEGYNEQFF
J gene: TRBJ1-4; V gene: TRBV3-1; D gene: .; clone size: many; CDR3 DNA: TGTGCCAGCAGCCAAGAGGGAGCCCCCGGAAAACTGTTTTTT; CDR3 protein: CASSQEGAPGKLFF
J gene: TRBJ2-3; V gene: TRBV20-1; D gene: TRBD2; clone size: many; CDR3 DNA: TGCAGTGCTAGAGAGGGACTAGCGGGAGGATCCGATACGCAGTATTTT; CDR3 protein: CSAREGLAGGSDTQYF
J gene: TRBJ2-2; V gene: TRBV20-1; D gene: .; clone size: .; CDR3 DNA: TGCAGTGCTAGAGGCACAGGGAGGGTCACCGGGGAGCTGTTTTTT; CDR3 protein: CSARGTGRVTGELFF
J gene: TRBJ2-7; V gene: TRBV12-3/TRBV12-4; D gene: .; clone size: .; CDR3 DNA: TGTGCCAGCAGTTTAAATGTGAGGTCCTACGAGCAGTGCTTC; CDR3 protein: CASSLNVRSYEQCF
J gene: TRBJ2-7; V gene: TRBV20-1; D gene: .; clone size: few; CDR3 DNA: TGCAGTGTTCGAGCGGACTACGAGCAGTACTTC; CDR3 protein: CSVRADYEQYF
J gene: TRBJ2-1; V gene: TRBV5-8; D gene: .; clone size: many; CDR3 DNA: TGTGCCAGCAGCTCGGGGGAGGGGGCTTACAATGAGCAGTTCTTC; CDR3 protein: CASSSGEGAYNEQFF
J gene: TRBJ2-4; V gene: TRBV28; D gene: TRBD2; clone size: many; CDR3 DNA: TGTGCCAGCACAACTAGCGGATTAGCCAAAAACATTCAGTACTTC; CDR3 protein: CASTTSGLAKNIQYF
J gene: TRBJ2-2; V gene: TRBV18; D gene: .; clone size: few; CDR3 DNA: TGTGCCAGCCCACAGACGACAGGAGAAACCGGGGAGCTGTTTTTT; CDR3 protein: CASPQTTGETGELFF
J gene: TRBJ2-4; V gene: TRBV28; D gene: .; clone size: .; CDR3 DNA: TGTGCCCGCAGTCCAGGGACCACCATAGCCAAAAACATTCAGTACTTC; CDR3 protein: CARSPGTTIAKNIQYF
J gene: TRBJ1-5; V gene: TRBV6-4; D gene: .; clone size: many; CDR3 DNA: TGTGCCAGCAGTGAGTCCCCCGGAGGCAATCAGCCCCAGCATTTT; CDR3 protein: CASSESPGGNQPQHF